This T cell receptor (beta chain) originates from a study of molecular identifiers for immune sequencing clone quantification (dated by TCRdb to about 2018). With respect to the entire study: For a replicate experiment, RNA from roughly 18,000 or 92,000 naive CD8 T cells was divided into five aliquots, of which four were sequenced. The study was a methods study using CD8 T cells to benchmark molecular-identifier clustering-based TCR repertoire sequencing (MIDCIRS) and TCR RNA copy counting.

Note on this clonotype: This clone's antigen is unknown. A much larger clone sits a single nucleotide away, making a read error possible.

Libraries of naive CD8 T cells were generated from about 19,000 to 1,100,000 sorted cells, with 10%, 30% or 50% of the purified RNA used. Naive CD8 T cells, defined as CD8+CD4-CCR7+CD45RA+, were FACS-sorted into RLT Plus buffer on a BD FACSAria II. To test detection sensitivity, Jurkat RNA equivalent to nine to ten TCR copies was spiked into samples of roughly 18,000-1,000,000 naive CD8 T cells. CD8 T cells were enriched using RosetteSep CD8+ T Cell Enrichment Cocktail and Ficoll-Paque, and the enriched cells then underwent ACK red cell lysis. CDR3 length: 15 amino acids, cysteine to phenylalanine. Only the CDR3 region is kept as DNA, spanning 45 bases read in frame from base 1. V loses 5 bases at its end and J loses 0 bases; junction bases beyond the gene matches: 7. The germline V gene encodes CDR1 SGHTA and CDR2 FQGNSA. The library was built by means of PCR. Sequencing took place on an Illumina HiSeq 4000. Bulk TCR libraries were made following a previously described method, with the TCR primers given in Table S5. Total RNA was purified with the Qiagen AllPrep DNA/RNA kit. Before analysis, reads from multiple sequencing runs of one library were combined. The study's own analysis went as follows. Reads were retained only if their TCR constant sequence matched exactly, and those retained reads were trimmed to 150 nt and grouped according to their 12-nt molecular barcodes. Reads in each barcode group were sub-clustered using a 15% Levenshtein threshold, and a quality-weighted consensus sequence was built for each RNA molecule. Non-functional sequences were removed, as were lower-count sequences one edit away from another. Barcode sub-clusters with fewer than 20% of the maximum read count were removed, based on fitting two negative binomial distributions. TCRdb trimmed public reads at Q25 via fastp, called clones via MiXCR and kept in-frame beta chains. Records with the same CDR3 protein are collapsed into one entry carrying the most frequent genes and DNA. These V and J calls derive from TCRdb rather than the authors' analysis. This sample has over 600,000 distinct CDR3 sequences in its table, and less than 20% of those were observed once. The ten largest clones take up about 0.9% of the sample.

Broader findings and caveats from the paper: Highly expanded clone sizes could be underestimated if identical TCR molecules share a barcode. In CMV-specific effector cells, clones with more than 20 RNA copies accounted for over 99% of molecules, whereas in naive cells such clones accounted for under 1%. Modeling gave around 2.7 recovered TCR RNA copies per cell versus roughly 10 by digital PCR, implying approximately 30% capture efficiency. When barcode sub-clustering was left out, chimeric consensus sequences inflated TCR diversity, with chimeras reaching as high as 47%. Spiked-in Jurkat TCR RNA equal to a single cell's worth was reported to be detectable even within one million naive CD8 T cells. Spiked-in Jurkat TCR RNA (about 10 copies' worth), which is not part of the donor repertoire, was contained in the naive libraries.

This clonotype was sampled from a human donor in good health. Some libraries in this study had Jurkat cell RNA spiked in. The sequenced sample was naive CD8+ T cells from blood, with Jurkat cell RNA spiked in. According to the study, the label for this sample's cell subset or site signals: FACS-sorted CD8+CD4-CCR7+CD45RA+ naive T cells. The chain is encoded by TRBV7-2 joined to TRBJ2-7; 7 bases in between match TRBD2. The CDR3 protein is CASSLSGPPSYEQYF. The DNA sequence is TGTGCCAGCAGCCTTAGCGGGCCCCCCTCCTACGAGCAGTACTTC.